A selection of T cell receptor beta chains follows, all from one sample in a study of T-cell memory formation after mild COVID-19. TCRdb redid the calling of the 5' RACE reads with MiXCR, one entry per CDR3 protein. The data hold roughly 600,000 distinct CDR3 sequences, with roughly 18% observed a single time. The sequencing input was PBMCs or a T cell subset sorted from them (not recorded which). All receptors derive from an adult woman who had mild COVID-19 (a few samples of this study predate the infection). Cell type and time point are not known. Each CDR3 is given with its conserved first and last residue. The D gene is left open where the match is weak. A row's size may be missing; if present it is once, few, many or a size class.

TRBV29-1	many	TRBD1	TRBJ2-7	CSVGFWGDRTYEQYF	TGCAGCGTGGGATTTTGGGGGGACAGGACCTACGAGCAGTACTTC
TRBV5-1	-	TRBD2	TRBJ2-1	CASSFDRGGGARNEQFF	TGCGCCAGCAGCTTCGACCGCGGGGGGGGCGCGAGGAATGAGCAGTTCTTC
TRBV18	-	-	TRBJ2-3	CASSPTPSTDTQYF	TGTGCCAGCTCACCGACCCCAAGCACAGATACGCAGTATTTT
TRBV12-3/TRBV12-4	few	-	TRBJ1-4	CASSFSGGKLFF	TGTGCCAGCAGTTTCAGCGGAGGAAAACTGTTTTTT
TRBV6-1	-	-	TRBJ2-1	CASSEEATVGEQFF	TGTGCCAGCAGTGAAGAAGCTACGGTGGGTGAGCAGTTCTTC
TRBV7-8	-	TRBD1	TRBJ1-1	CASSLVGQGINTEAFF	TGTGCCAGCAGCTTAGTTGGACAGGGAATCAACACTGAAGCTTTCTTT
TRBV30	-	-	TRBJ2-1	CAWESSFSYNEQFF	TGTGCCTGGGAGAGTTCCTTCTCCTACAATGAGCAGTTCTTC
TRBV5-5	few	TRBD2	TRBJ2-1	CASSPRLAGGYWGNEQFF	TGTGCCAGCAGCCCCAGACTAGCGGGAGGCTACTGGGGAAATGAGCAGTTCTTC
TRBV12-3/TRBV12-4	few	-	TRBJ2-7	CASSLKVQAYEQYF	TGTGCCAGCAGTTTGAAGGTACAAGCCTACGAGCAGTACTTC
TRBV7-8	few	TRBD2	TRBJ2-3	CASSLGTSADTQYF	TGTGCCAGCAGCTTGGGGACTAGCGCAGATACGCAGTATTTT
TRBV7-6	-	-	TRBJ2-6	CASSPDYGANVLTF	TGTGCCAGCAGCCCAGATTATGGGGCCAACGTCCTGACTTTC
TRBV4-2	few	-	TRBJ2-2	CASSRRDSNTGELFF	TGTGCCAGCAGCCGCCGAGACTCGAACACCGGGGAGCTGTTTTTT
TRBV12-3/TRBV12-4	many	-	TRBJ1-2	CASSLSEVGQVTF	TGTGCCAGCAGTTTGTCCGAGGTTGGTCAGGTCACTTTC
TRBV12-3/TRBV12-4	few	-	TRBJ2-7	CASRIQGGGHYEQYF	TGTGCCAGCAGGATACAGGGAGGAGGTCACTACGAGCAGTACTTC
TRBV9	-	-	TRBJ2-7	CASSVGGESSYEQYF	TGTGCCAGCAGCGTAGGCGGGGAAAGCTCCTACGAGCAGTACTTC
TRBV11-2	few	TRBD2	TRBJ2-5	CASSPKRGTSGQETQYF	TGTGCCAGCAGCCCCAAGCGGGGGACTAGCGGGCAAGAGACCCAGTACTTC
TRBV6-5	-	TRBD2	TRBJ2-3	CASSYSISGMGVDTQYF	TGTGCCAGCAGTTACTCGATTAGCGGGATGGGGGTGGATACGCAGTATTTT
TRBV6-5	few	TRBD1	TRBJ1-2	CASSYSVGGKHYGYTF	TGTGCCAGCAGTTACTCAGTAGGGGGCAAGCACTATGGCTACACCTTC
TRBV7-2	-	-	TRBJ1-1	CASSSLRQSQIEAFF	TGTGCCAGCAGCTCCCTTCGACAGTCGCAAATTGAAGCTTTCTTT
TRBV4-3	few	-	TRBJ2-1	CASSQGRESYNEQFF	TGCGCCAGCAGCCAAGGGAGGGAATCCTACAATGAGCAGTTCTTC
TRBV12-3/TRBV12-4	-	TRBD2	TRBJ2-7	CASRGLAGPTHRGYEQYF	TGTGCCAGCAGAGGACTAGCGGGCCCCACCCACAGAGGCTACGAGCAGTACTTC
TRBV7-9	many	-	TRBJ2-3	CASSLKTDTQYF	TGTGCCAGCAGCCTAAAGACAGATACGCAGTATTTT